The next 21 T cell receptor beta chains were all read from a single sample in a study of long-term antiretroviral therapy in people with HIV. Researchers ran immunoSEQ v3.0 at survey level. Assay: immunoSEQ multiplex PCR; the TCRdb copy retains only in-frame clones and omits some. Of about 28,000 clones listed, about 83% are singletons. Material: unsorted PBMCs, obtained 0.4 years after starting antiretroviral therapy. The receptors were sampled from a man aged 18 to 29 with HIV.

This clone came up a few times. V is TRBV18 and J is TRBJ1-5; TRBD1 might be the D (5 bases). Trimming shortened V by 10 bases and J by 5 bases, and 18 bases separated the two germline ends. Per the germline V gene, CDR1 is KGHSH and CDR2 is LQKENI. The CDR3 is 14 amino acids. The CDR3 protein is CAIPQVLGHQPQHF. The CDR3 bases are TGTGCCATCCCACAGGTCTTGGGGCATCAGCCCCAGCATTTT. The variable domain in full, completed from reference TRBV18 and TRBJ1-5, reads NAGVMQNPRHLVRRRGQEARLRCSPMKGHSHVYWYRQLPEEGLKFMVYLQKENIIDESGMPKERFSAEFPKEGPSILRIQQVVRGDSAAYFCAIPQVLGHQPQHFGDGTRLSIL.

This sequence joins TRBV28 and TRBJ1-3; no definite D call. CDR1 MDHEN and CDR2 SYDVKM come from the germline V gene. CDR3 length: 14 residues. V dropped 7 bases and J dropped 1 base, with 11 bases sitting between them. CDR3 bases: TGTGCCAGCAATATCGGCGGGTCTGGAAACACCATATATTTT. Translated: CASNIGGSGNTIYF.

The chain joins TRBV7-2 to TRBJ2-3; the D gene is possibly TRBD2 (7 bases). CDR3 size: 16 residues. V was clipped by 4 bases and J by 2 bases, with 16 bases between them. The germline V gene has CDR1 SGHTA and CDR2 FQGNSA. The CDR3 DNA is TGTGCCAGCAGCTCTCGAGAGGCGGGGGCCACAGATACGCAGTATTTT. Residues: CASSSREAGATDTQYF.

This clone was seen just once. This sequence joins TRBV6-5 and TRBJ2-1; TRBD2 matches at 7 bases. Looked up from germline, CDR1 is MNHEY and CDR2 is SVGAGI. The V and J ends lost 6 bases and 1 base, in that order; junction bases with no gene match: 3. The CDR3 spans 14 residues. The CDR3 nucleotides read TGTGCCAGCAGGAGCGGGATATCCTACAATGAGCAGTTCTTC. Protein: CASRSGISYNEQFF.

V usage is TRBV7-3 and J usage is TRBJ2-1; D is undetermined. CDR3 length: 12 amino acids. The germline V gene encodes CDR1 SGHTA and CDR2 FQGTGA. V lost 2 bases and J 6 bases, leaving 5 bases between the germline ends. The CDR3 bases are TGTGCCAGCAGCTTACTCAGCAATGAGCAGTTCTTC. Translating gives CASSLLSNEQFF.

The chain carries TRBV27 and TRBJ1-1, with 7 bases fitting TRBD1. V lost 5 bases, J lost 4 bases, and 19 bases stayed unmatched. This CDR3 region has 18 residues. The germline CDR1 and CDR2 sequences are MNHEY and SMNVEV (reference sequence). CDR3 sequence: CASSRPKGGGGRGTEAFF. The CDR3 nucleotides read TGTGCCAGCAGTAGACCGAAGGGAGGGGGCGGTAGGGGCACTGAAGCTTTCTTT.

This clone was picked up one time. The V call is TRBV5-1, the J call TRBJ2-7; D is unresolved. Germline V gene sequence: CDR1 SGHRS, CDR2 YFSETQ. CDR3 size: 12 residues. V lost 7 bases and J 1 base, leaving 9 bases between the germline ends. The CDR3: CASLSDSYEQYF. CDR3 bases: TGCGCCAGCCTTTCGGATTCCTACGAGCAGTACTTC.

The chain carries TRBV11-2 and TRBJ2-1; TRBD2 agrees at 9 bases. Per germline, CDR1 SGHAT and CDR2 FQNNGV. V lost 5 bases to trimming and J lost 4 bases; unmatched junction nucleotides: 9. The CDR3 has 16 residues. The DNA for the CDR3 is TGTGCCAGCAGCCCAGGTCGCGGGAGGGAATACAATGAGCAGTTCTTC. Protein product: CASSPGRGREYNEQFF. The entire variable domain, with the rest obtained from reference TRBV11-2 and TRBJ2-1, is as follows: EAGVAQSPRYKIIEKRQSVAFWCNPISGHATLYWYQQILGQGPKLLIQFQNNGVVDDSQLPKDRFSAERLKGVDSTLKIQPAKLEDSAVYLCASSPGRGREYNEQFFGPGTRLTVL.

This clone was seen just once. CDR3 protein: CASTLTGPYEQYF. In DNA, the CDR3 is TGTGCCAGCACCCTGACGGGACCCTACGAGCAGTACTTC. The rearrangement joins TRBV2 to TRBJ2-7; D is tentatively TRBD1 or TRBD2 (5 bases each). The CDR3 is 13 amino acids. Germline values: CDR1 SNHLY, CDR2 FYNNEI. The V and J ends lost 7 bases and 2 bases respectively, with 12 bases between them. The variable domain in full, completed from reference TRBV2 and TRBJ2-7, reads EPEVTQTPSHQVTQMGQEVILRCVPISNHLYFYWYRQILGQKVEFLVSFYNNEISEKSEIFDDQFSVERPDGSNFTLKIRSTKLEDSAMYFCASTLTGPYEQYFGPGTRLTVT.

The chain is built from TRBV10-3 and TRBJ2-3, with 9 bases identical to TRBD1. J was trimmed by 3 bases and V by 0 bases; bases with no gene match: 7. This CDR3 has 17 residues. The germline gives CDR1 ENHRY, CDR2 SYGVKD. The CDR3 nucleotides read TGTGCCATCAGTGAGTCGAGGGGACAGGGACTTACAGATACGCAGTATTTT. It yields the protein CAISESRGQGLTDTQYF.

The gene calls are TRBV28 and TRBJ2-6, with 7 bases lining up with TRBD1. The ends lost 3 bases at V and 0 bases at J; junction bases unmatched: 2. Germline CDR1 MDHEN, CDR2 SYDVKM. The CDR3 is made up of 16 amino acids. CDR3 sequence (DNA): TGTGCCAGCAGTTTGACAGGGAGCTCTGGGGCCAACGTCCTGACTTTC. Translated: CASSLTGSSGANVLTF.

The rearrangement links TRBV5-1 to TRBJ2-5; perhaps TRBD2 as D (5 bases). The J call may not be correct, given that the DNA end is closer to TRBJ2-7. Germline loops: CDR1 SGHRS, CDR2 YFSETQ. The CDR3 has 15 residues. The CDR3 nucleotides read TGCGCCAGCAGCTTCCTCCTAGGAGGAAATTACGAGCAGTACTTC. The encoded protein is CASSFLLGGNYEQYF.

This clone was counted a few times. This chain joins TRBV19 and TRBJ2-1; no definite D call. CDR1 is LNHDA and CDR2 is SQIVND in the germline V gene (reference sequence). The germline V and J ends were trimmed by 7 bases and 0 bases, with 13 bases remaining between them. CDR3 length: 15 amino acids. CDR3 in amino acids: CASKVTESSYNEQFF. The CDR3 DNA reads TGTGCCAGTAAGGTAACAGAAAGCTCCTACAATGAGCAGTTCTTC.

The rearrangement joins TRBV6-5 to TRBJ1-2; unclear D gene. V gave up 6 bases and J gave up 8 bases, with 10 bases separating them. The length of the CDR3 is 11 residues. The germline gives CDR1 MNHEY, CDR2 SVGAGI. The CDR3 DNA sequence: TGTGCCAGCAGCCAGTCTACGGGCTACACCTTC. It codes for CASSQSTGYTF.

The J gene is TRBJ2-7, the V gene TRBV6-5; D is undetermined. Deletions cut 6 bases from V and 1 base from J, with 16 bases between. There are 15 residues in the CDR3. CDR1 and CDR2 from the germline V gene are MNHEY and SVGAGI. CDR3 amino acids: CASRRRPQQSYEQYF. For the CDR3, the DNA is TGTGCCAGCAGACGCCGGCCGCAGCAGTCCTACGAGCAGTACTTC.

This clone was counted once. V and J are TRBV6-5 and TRBJ2-7; TRBD1 matches at 10 bases. V lost 6 bases and J lost 4; bases outside the gene matches: 9. The CDR3 totals 15 residues. From germline, CDR1 is MNHEY and CDR2 SVGAGI. This chain's CDR3 is CASSPTGDRGYEQYF. The DNA of the CDR3 is TGTGCCAGCAGCCCTACCGGGGACAGGGGATACGAGCAGTACTTC.

The genes are TRBV9 and TRBJ2-4; D possibly uses TRBD1 or TRBD2 (5 bases each). Germline values: CDR1 SGDLS, CDR2 YYNGEE. The CDR3 spans 14 residues. V dropped 0 bases and J dropped 9 bases, with 13 bases sitting between them. The CDR3, as DNA: TGTGCCAGCAGCGTAGACGGGGCGGTCGGCATTCAGTACTTC. Protein: CASSVDGAVGIQYF.

J is TRBJ1-1 and V is TRBV19; D uncertain. CDR1 is LNHDA, CDR2 SQIVND, per germline (reference sequence). V was shortened by 2 bases and J by 1 base, with 11 bases between the two germline ends. The CDR3 is 15 amino acids. The DNA of the CDR3 is TGTGCCAGTAGTATACTGAGACACGGGAACACTGAAGCTTTCTTT. Its protein is CASSILRHGNTEAFF.

CDR3 protein: CASAAGLIYNEQFF. As DNA, the CDR3 is TGCGCCAGTGCAGCGGGACTTATTTACAATGAGCAGTTCTTC. The rearrangement uses TRBV10-2 and TRBJ2-1, with 7 nucleotides matching TRBD2. Per the germline V gene, CDR1 is WSHSY and CDR2 is SAAADI. With 9 bases clipped from V and 4 bases from J, the junction kept 9 bases outside the gene matches. CDR3 length equals 14 residues.

The chain links TRBV28 to TRBJ1-5, with D possibly being TRBD1 (6 bases). From germline, CDR1 is MDHEN and CDR2 SYDVKM. The CDR3 spans 17 residues. Trimming removed 6 bases at V and 2 bases at J, with 20 bases between. Here the CDR3 DNA reads TGTGCCAGCAGCGTACGGGGCGGGGGGCCGGGCAATCAGCCCCAGCATTTT. Encoded protein: CASSVRGGGPGNQPQHF.

This clone is a singleton in its sample. The chain has TRBV5-8 and TRBJ2-1; 9 bases are a match to TRBD2. The germline gives CDR1 SGHTS, CDR2 YDEGEE. Unmatched junction bases numbered 16, after V lost 1 base and J lost 2 bases. The CDR3 runs 20 residues. CDR3 nucleotide sequence: TGTGCCAGCAGCTTGCGGGACGGAAATAGCGGGGGTTACACCTACAATGAGCAGTTCTTC. This encodes CASSLRDGNSGGYTYNEQFF.